This T cell receptor beta chain was sequenced in a study of blood T cell repertoires in COVID-19. As for the study in general: Sites in the United States, Italy and Spain provided acute and convalescent COVID-19 samples. In each case, the material was cDNA or gDNA derived from T cells, B-cell-depleted T cells, or PBMCs.

The CDR3 has 15 amino acids. After removal of 4 bases from V and 4 bases from J, the junction contained 9 bases not matched to a gene. Germline CDR1 and CDR2: SGHAT and FQDESV (reference sequence). Per the study methods: Reference gene primer amplification yielded estimated nucleated cell counts. TCRdb's copy holds only in-frame clones and misses some; the assay was immunoSEQ multiplex PCR. Clone size and V and J calls were adopted from that table, with D and trimming inferred from the DNA. The sample has approximately 290,000 clones, roughly 91% seen once; the top ten hold 0.75% to 0.9%. The rearrangement links TRBV11-1 to TRBJ2-5, with 7 bases lining up with TRBD1. The sample was peripheral blood. The TCR originated in a man aged 30 to 39 with acute or convalescent COVID-19. CDR3 bases: TGTGCCAGCAGCTCGGCCGACAGGGTAGGAGAGACCCAGTACTTC. This codes for CASSSADRVGETQYF.